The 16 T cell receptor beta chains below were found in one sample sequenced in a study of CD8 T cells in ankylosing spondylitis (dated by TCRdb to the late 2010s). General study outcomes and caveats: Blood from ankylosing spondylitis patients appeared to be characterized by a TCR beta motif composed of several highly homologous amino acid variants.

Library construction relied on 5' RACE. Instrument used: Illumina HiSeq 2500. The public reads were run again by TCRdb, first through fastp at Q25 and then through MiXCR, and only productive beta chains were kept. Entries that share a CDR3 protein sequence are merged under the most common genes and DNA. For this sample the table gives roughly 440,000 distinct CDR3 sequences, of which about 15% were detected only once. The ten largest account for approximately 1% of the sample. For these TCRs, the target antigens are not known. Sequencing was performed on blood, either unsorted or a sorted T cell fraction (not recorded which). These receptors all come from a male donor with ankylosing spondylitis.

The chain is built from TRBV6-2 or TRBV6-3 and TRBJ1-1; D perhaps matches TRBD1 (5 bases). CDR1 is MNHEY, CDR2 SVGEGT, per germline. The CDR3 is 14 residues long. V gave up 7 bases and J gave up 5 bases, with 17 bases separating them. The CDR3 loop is CASIPGPRGTEAFF. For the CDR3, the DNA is TGTGCCAGCATCCCCGGACCCCGGGGGACTGAAGCTTTCTTT.

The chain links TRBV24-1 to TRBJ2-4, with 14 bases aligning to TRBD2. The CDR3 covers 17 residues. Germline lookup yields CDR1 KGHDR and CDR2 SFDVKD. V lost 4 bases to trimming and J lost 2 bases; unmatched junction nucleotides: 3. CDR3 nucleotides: TGTGCCACCAGTGAAGGGACTAGCGGGGGTCCCAAAAACATTCAGTACTTC. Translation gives CATSEGTSGGPKNIQYF.

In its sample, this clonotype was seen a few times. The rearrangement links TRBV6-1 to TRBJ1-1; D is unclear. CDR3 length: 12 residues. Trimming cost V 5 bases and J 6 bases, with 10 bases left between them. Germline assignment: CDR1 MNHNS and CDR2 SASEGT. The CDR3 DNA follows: TGTGCCAGCAGTACTGGAATCTCTGAAGCTTTCTTT. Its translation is CASSTGISEAFF.

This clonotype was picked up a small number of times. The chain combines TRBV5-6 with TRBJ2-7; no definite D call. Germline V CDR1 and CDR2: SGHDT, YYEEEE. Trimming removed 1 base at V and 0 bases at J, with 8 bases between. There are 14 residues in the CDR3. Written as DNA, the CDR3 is TGTGCCAGCAGCTTGAATCAACGCTCCTACGAGCAGTACTTC. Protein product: CASSLNQRSYEQYF.

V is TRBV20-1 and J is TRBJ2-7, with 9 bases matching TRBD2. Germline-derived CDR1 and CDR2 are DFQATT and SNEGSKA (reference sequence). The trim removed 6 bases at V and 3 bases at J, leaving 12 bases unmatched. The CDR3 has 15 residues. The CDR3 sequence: CSAAIPLAGNYEQYF. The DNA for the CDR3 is TGCAGTGCCGCAATTCCGCTAGCGGGAAACTACGAGCAGTACTTC.

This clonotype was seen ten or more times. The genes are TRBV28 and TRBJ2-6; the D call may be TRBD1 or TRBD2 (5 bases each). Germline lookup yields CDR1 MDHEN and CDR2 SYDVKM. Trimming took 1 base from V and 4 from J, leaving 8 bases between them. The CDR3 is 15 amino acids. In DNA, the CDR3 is TGTGCCAGCAGTTTATTCGGGGCCGGGGCCAACGTCCTGACTTTC. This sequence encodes CASSLFGAGANVLTF.

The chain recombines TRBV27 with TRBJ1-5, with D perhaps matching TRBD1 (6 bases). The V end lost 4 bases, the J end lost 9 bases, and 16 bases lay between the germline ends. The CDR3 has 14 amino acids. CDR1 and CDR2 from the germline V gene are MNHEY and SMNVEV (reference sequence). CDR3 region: CASSSETGRGPQHF. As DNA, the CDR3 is TGTGCCAGCAGTTCAGAGACAGGCCGGGGGCCCCAGCATTTT.

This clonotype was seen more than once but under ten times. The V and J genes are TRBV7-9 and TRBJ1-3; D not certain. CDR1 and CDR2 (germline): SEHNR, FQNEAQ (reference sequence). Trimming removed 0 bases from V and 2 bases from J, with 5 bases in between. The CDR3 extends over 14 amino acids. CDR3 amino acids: CASSLASAGNTIYF. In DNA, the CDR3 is TGTGCCAGCAGCTTAGCCTCAGCTGGAAACACCATATATTTT.

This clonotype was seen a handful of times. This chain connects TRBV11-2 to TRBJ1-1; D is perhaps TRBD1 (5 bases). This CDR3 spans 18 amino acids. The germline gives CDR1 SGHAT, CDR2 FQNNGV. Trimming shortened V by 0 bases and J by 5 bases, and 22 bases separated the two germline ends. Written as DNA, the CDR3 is TGTGCCAGCAGCTTAGATGCTACCTTATCGGGGGTAAGGACTGAAGCTTTCTTT. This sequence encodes CASSLDATLSGVRTEAFF.

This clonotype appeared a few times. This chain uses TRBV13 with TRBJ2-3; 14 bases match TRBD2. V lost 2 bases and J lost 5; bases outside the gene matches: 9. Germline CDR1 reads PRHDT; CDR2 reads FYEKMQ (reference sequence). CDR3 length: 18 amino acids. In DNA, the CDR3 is TGTGCCAGCAGCTTATTCCCCGGGACTAGCGGGGGAGGAGATACGCAGTATTTT. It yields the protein CASSLFPGTSGGGDTQYF.

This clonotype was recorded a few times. The CDR3 sequence: CSASMQKEKLFF. CDR3 DNA sequence: TGCAGTGCTAGTATGCAGAAAGAAAAACTGTTTTTT. This rearrangement joins TRBV20-1 to TRBJ1-4; D remains ambiguous. The V and J ends lost 3 bases and 8 bases respectively, with 10 bases between them. The germline V gene has CDR1 DFQATT and CDR2 SNEGSKA (reference sequence). The CDR3 is 12 amino acids.

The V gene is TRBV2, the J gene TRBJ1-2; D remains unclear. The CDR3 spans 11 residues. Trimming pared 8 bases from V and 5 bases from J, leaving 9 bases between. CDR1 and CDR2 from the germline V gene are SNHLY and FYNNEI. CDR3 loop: CASGAEYGYTF. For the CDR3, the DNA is TGTGCCAGCGGAGCGGAGTATGGCTACACCTTC. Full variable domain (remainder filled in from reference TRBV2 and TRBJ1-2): EPEVTQTPSHQVTQMGQEVILRCVPISNHLYFYWYRQILGQKVEFLVSFYNNEISEKSEIFDDQFSVERPDGSNFTLKIRSTKLEDSAMYFCASGAEYGYTFGSGTRLTVV.

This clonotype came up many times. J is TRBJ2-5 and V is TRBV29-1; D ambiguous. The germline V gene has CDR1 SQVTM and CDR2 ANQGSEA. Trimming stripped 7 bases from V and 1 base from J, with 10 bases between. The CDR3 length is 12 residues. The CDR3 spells CSGVGSQETQYF. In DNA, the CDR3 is TGCAGCGGGGTCGGTAGCCAAGAGACCCAGTACTTC. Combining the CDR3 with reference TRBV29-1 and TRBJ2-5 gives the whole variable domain SAVISQKPSRDICQRGTSLTIQCQVDSQVTMMFWYRQQPGQSLTLIATANQGSEATYESGFVIDKFPISRPNLTFSTLTVSNMSPEDSSIYLCSGVGSQETQYFGPGTRLLVL.

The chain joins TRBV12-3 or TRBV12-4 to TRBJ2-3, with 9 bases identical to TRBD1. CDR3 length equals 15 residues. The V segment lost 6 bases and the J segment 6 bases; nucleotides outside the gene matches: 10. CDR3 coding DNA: TGTGCCAGCAGCACAGGGGGCCGGGGCTTGGATACGCAGTATTTT. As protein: CASSTGGRGLDTQYF.

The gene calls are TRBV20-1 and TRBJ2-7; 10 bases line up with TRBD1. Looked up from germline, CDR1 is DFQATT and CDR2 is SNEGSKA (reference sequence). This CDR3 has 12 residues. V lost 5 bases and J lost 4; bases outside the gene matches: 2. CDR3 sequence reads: CSAAGQGYEQYF. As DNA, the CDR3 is TGCAGTGCTGCGGGACAGGGGTACGAGCAGTACTTC.

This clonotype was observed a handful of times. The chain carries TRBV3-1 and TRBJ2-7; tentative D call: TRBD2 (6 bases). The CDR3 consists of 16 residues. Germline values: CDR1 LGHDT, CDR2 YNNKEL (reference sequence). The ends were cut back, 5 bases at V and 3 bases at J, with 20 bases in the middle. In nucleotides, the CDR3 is TGTGCCAGCAGCAACGGGCCTTTAGCGGTCGGCTACGAGCAGTACTTC. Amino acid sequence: CASSNGPLAVGYEQYF.